The next 8 T cell receptor beta chains were all read from a single sample in a study of technical replicates of blood from a few donors. The data were produced by immunoSEQ multiplex PCR, yet TCRdb's version contains in-frame clones alone and is incomplete. This repertoire shows approximately 100,000 clones, over 90% found once; its top ten account for roughly 0.21%. The sequenced sample consisted of T cells isolated from PBMCs. Receptor source: a human donor in good health.

The rearrangement uses TRBV15 and TRBJ1-3; tentative D call: TRBD1 (6 bases). This CDR3 has 15 residues. V was cut by 7 bases and J by 1 base, with 14 bases left in between. In germline, CDR1 is LNHNV, CDR2 YYDKDF (reference sequence). CDR3 DNA: TGTGCCACCACTGATGGGGGCTCGTCTGGAAACACCATATATTTT. It translates to CATTDGGSSGNTIYF.

The chain carries TRBV6-5 and TRBJ1-5; TRBD1 matches at 8 bases. V lost 6 bases, J lost 5 bases, and 3 bases stayed unmatched. The CDR3 contains 13 residues. The germline V gene encodes CDR1 MNHEY and CDR2 SVGAGI. The chain's CDR3 is CASRDRDYQPQHF. CDR3 in DNA: TGTGCCAGCAGGGACAGGGATTATCAGCCCCAGCATTTT.

The genes are TRBV28 and TRBJ1-5; 8 bases agree with TRBD1. Germline V lookup: CDR1 MDHEN, CDR2 SYDVKM. The V and J ends lost 1 base and 7 bases, in that order; junction bases with no gene match: 9. This CDR3 is 16 amino acids long. The CDR3 nucleotides read TGTGCCAGCAGTTTATTGGGCAGGGGGCTTGAACAGCCCCAGCATTTT. It specifies CASSLLGRGLEQPQHF.

This clone was observed once. V and J are TRBV4-1 and TRBJ1-1; tentatively, D is TRBD1 (6 bases). V lost 3 bases and J 1 base, leaving 21 bases between the germline ends. This CDR3 is built from 18 residues. Germline CDR1 MGHRA, CDR2 YSYEKL. Here the CDR3 reads CASSHRGAGHETNTEAFF. The CDR3 coding sequence is TGCGCCAGCAGCCATCGGGGGGCAGGCCACGAGACGAACACTGAAGCTTTCTTT.

The CDR3: CASSIETGEGGYEQYF. The DNA for the CDR3 is TGTGCCAGCTCCATCGAGACAGGGGAAGGCGGGTACGAGCAGTACTTC. The rearrangement uses TRBV11-3 and TRBJ2-7, with 8 bases lining up with TRBD1. Unmatched junction bases numbered 16, after V lost 8 bases and J lost 4 bases. This CDR3 is 16 amino acids long. CDR1 is SGHNT and CDR2 is YENEEA in the germline V gene.

The V and J genes are TRBV5-5 and TRBJ2-1, with 11 bases identical to TRBD2. CDR1 is SGHKS and CDR2 is YYEKEE in the germline V gene (reference sequence). Losses at the gene ends were 3 bases for V and 4 bases for J; bases not matched to a gene: 6. The CDR3 has 16 amino acids. CDR3: CASSSRLAGNYNEQFF. CDR3 DNA: TGTGCCAGCAGCTCACGACTAGCGGGAAATTACAATGAGCAGTTCTTC.

V is TRBV6-1 and J is TRBJ1-3; D remains ambiguous. The CDR3 length is 14 residues. In germline, CDR1 is MNHNS, CDR2 SASEGT. V was cut by 5 bases and J by 4 bases, with 12 bases left in between. In nucleotides, the CDR3 is TGTGCCAGCAGTTGGCAATGGGAGGGAAACACCATATATTTT. Translating it yields CASSWQWEGNTIYF.

This chain links TRBV18 with TRBJ2-7; D is undetermined. V lost 0 bases to trimming and J lost 3 bases, with 12 bases between them. The germline CDR1 and CDR2 sequences are KGHSH and LQKENI. The length of the CDR3 is 15 residues. CDR3 sequence: CASSPPSGGDYEQYF. CDR3 bases: TGTGCCAGCTCACCACCCTCAGGTGGTGACTACGAGCAGTACTTC.